Many counts were recorded for the clone carrying this TCR beta chain. Its target is not known. The sample originates from a study of molecular identifiers for immune sequencing clone quantification. Generation of bulk TCR libraries relied on previously described methods and listed TCR primers. From the PCR reads, TCRdb called clonotypes with MiXCR, one entry per CDR3 protein. This table holds about 510,000 distinct CDR3 sequences, about a fifth found once. Notes on the study in general: Spiked Jurkat TCR RNA equivalent to one cell reportedly surfaced among under 1.1 million naive cells. Identical TCR molecules that share a barcode could lead to an underestimation of highly expanded clone sizes.

This CDR3 contains 12 residues. V was trimmed by 6 bases and J by 2 bases, leaving 6 bases between them. This receptor was taken from a human donor in good health. Some libraries in this study had Jurkat cell RNA spiked in. Specimen: naive CD8+ T cells from blood, with Jurkat cell RNA spiked in. Described subset: FACS-sorted CD8+CD4-CCR7+CD45RA+ naive T cells. The chain employs TRBV12-3 or TRBV12-4 and TRBJ2-3; the D is unclear. The CDR3 nucleotides read TGTGCCAGCAGCCCGGACACAGATACGCAGTATTTT. Amino acids: CASSPDTDTQYF.